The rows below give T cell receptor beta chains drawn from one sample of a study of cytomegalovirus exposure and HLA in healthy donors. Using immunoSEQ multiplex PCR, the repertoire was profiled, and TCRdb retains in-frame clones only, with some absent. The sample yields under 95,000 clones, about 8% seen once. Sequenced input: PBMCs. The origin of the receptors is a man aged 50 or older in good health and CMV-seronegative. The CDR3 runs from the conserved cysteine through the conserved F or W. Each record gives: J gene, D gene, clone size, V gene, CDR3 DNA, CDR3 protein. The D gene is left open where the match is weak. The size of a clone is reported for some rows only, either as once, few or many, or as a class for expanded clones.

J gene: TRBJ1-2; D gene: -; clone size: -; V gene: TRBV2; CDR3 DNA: TGTGCCAGCAGTGAGGGAGAGCCCTATGGCTACACCTTC; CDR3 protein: CASSEGEPYGYTF
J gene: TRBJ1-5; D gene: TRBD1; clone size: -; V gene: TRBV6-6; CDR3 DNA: TGTGCCAGCAGTTCCCTCCCAGGGGGCGTCCCCCAGCCCCAGCATTTT; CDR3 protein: CASSSLPGGVPQPQHF
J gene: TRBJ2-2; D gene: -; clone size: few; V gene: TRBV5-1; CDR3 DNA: TGCGCCAGCCAGAAGGCGGGACCAAACACCGGGGAGCTGTTTTTT; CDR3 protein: CASQKAGPNTGELFF
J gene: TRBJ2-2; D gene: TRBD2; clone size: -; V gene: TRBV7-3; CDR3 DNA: TGTGCCAGCAGCTTATCGACGGGGGGCACCGGGGAGCTGTTTTTT; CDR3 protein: CASSLSTGGTGELFF
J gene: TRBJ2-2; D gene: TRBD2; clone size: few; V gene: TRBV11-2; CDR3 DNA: TGTGCCAGCAGCTTACGTTTTAGCGGGAGGTCAGCATCCGGGGAGCTGTTTTTT; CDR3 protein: CASSLRFSGRSASGELFF
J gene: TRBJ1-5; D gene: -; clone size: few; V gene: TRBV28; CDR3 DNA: TGTGCCAGCAGTTCCTACAGGGCCCCATCGCATCAGCCCCAGCATTTT; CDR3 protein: CASSSYRAPSHQPQHF
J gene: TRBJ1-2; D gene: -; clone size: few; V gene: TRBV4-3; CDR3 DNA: TGCGCCAGCAGCCAAGATATTCTAGTTCGGCAGCCTCAAGGCTACACCTTC; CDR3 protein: CASSQDILVRQPQGYTF
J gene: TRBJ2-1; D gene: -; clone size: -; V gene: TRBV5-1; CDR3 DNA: TGCGCCAGCAGCTCACCGGGGAATGAGCAGTTCTTC; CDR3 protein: CASSSPGNEQFF
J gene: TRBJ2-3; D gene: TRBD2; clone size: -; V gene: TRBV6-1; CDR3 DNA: TGTGCCAGCAGTGAAGCTAGCGGGGGGGCGAGGGATACGCAGTATTTT; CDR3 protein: CASSEASGGARDTQYF
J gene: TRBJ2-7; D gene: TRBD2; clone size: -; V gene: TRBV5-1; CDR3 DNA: TGCGCCAGCAGCTTGGGTGGGACTAGCGGGGCGGAGCAGTACTTC; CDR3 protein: CASSLGGTSGAEQYF
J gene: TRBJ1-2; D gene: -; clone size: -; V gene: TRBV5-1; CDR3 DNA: TGCGCCAGCAGCTTTCGGGTCGGAGGCGCCCATGGCTACCCCTTC; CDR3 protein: CASSFRVGGAHGYPF
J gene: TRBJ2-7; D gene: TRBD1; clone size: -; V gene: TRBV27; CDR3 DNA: TGTGCCAGCAGGCGGACAGGGTGGTACGAGCAGTACTTC; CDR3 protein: CASRRTGWYEQYF
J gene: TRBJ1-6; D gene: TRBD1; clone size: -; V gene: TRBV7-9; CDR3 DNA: TGTGCCAGCAGCTCCGGACAGGTCTCGTCACCCCTCCACTTT; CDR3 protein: CASSSGQVSSPLHF
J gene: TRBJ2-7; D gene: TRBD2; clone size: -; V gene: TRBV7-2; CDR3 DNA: TGTGCCAGCAGCTTAGATGGCGGGGGGATCTCCTACGAGCAGTACTTC; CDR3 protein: CASSLDGGGISYEQYF
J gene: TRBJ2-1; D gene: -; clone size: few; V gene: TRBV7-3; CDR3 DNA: TGTGCCAGCAGCTTAAGACTCGACTCCTACAATGAGCAGTTCTTC; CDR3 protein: CASSLRLDSYNEQFF
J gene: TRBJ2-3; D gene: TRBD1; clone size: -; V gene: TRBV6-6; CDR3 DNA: TGTGCCAGCAGTAAACAGGGGACGAGCACAGATACGCAGTATTTT; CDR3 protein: CASSKQGTSTDTQYF
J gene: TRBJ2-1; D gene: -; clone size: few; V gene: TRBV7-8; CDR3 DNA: TGTGCCAGCACCCCGTCCCCGGGGGACAATGAGCAGTTCTTC; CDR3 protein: CASTPSPGDNEQFF
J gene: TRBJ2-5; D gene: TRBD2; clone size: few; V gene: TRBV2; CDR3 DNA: TGTGCCAGCAGGGCGACTAGCGGGGGGGGAGGAGAGACCCAGTACTTC; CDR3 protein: CASRATSGGGGETQYF
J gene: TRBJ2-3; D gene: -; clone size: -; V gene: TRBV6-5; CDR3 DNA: TGTGCCAGCAGTTACAAGGGGACAGATACGCAGTATTTT; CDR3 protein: CASSYKGTDTQYF
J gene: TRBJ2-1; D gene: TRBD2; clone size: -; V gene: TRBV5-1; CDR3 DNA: TGCGCCAGCAGCCGGACTAGCGGGGGGGCGTCTTTCCCCAATGAGCAGTTCTTC; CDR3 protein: CASSRTSGGASFPNEQFF
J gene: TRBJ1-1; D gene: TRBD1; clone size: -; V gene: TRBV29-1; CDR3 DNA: TGCAGCGCGTCCGAGGCCGGGACAGCGAACACTGAAGCTTTCTTT; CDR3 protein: CSASEAGTANTEAFF
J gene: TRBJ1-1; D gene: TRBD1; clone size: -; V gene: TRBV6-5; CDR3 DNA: TGTGCCAGCAGTGCCCGACAGGGGGAATCCTCTGAAGCTTTCTTT; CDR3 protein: CASSARQGESSEAFF
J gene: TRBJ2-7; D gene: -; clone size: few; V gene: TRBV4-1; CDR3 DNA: TGCGCCAGCGGGGACCCGACTAGCTCCTACGAGCAGTACTTC; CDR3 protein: CASGDPTSSYEQYF
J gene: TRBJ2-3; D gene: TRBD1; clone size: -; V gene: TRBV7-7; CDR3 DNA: TGTGCTAGCAGCTTCGGGACAGCTAGCACAGATACGCAGTATTTT; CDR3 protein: CASSFGTASTDTQYF
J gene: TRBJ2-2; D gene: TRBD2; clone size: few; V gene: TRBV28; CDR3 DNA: TGTGCCAGCAGCTTCGACGGAGGAGCGGGAGGGCTTAACGGGGAGCTGTTTTTT; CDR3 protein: CASSFDGGAGGLNGELFF
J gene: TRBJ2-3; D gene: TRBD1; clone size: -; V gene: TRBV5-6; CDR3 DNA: TGTGCCAGCAGCACTCGACAGGGGGCCGGAGATACGCAGTATTTT; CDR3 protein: CASSTRQGAGDTQYF
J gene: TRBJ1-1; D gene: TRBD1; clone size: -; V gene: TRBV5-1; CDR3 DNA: TGCGCCAGCAGCGTGGGACAGGGGGCGACTGAAGCTTTCTTT; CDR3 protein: CASSVGQGATEAFF
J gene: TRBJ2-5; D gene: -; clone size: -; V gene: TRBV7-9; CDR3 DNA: TGTGCCAGCAGCTTCACCGGGGACTCCAAAGAGACCCAGTACTTC; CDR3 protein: CASSFTGDSKETQYF
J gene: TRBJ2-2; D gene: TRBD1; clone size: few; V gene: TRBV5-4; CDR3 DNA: TGTGCCAGCAGCCTGGGACAGGTGAACACCGGGGAGCTGTTTTTT; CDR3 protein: CASSLGQVNTGELFF
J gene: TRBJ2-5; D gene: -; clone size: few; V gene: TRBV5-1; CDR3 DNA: TGCGCCAGCAGCTTGGGACAGTGGACCCAAGAGACCCAGTACTTC; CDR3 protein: CASSLGQWTQETQYF
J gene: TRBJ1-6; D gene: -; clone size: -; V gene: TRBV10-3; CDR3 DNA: TGTGCCATCAGAGGTGACGGGGGATCACCCCTCCACTTT; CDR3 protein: CAIRGDGGSPLHF
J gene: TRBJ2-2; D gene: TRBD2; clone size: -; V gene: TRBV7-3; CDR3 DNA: TGTGCCAGCAGCTTAACTGCGGGGGCCGGGGAGCTGTTTTTT; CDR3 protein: CASSLTAGAGELFF
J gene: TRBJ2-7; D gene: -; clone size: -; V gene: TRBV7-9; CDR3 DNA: TGTGCCAGCAGCTTAGAATTCCCTTTTGACGAGCAGTACTTC; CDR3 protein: CASSLEFPFDEQYF
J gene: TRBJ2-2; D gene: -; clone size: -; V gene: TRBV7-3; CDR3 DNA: TGTGCCAGCAGCCCGACAGGGGAGGGCACCGGGGAGCTGTTTTTT; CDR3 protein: CASSPTGEGTGELFF
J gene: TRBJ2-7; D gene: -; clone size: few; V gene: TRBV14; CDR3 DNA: TGTGCCAGCAGCCTGCGTTTGGGGGCCTCCTACGAGCAGTACTTC; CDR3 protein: CASSLRLGASYEQYF
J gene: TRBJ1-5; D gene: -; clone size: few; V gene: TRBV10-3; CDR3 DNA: TGTGCCATCAGTGGGACCGACTACAATCAGCCCCAGCATTTT; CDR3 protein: CAISGTDYNQPQHF
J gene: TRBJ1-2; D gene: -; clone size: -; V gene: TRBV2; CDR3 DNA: TGTGCCAGCAGTGGTAAAGGGGCCTCGTATGGCTACACCTTC; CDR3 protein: CASSGKGASYGYTF
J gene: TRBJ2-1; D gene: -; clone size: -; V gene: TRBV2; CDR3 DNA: TGTGCCAGCAGTGACAGGGGGAGGTACAATGAGCAGTTCTTC; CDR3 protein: CASSDRGRYNEQFF
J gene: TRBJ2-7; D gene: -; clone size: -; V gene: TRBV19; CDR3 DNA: TGTGCCAGTAGTATAGTTGGGGGCCGGAACTCCTACGAGCAGTACTTC; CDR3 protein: CASSIVGGRNSYEQYF
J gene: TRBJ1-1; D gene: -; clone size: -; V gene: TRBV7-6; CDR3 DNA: TGTGCCAGCAGTCTCAGGACAGAAGGAATAACTGAAGCTTTCTTT; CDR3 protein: CASSLRTEGITEAFF